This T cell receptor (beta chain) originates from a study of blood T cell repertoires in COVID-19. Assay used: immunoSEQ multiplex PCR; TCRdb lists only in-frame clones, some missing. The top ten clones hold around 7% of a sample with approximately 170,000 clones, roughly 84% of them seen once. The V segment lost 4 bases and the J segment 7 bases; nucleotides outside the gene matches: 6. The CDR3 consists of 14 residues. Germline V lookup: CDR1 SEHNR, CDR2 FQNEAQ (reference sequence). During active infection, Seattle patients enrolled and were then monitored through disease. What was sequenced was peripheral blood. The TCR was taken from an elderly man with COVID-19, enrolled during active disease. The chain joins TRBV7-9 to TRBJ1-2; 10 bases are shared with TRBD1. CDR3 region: CASSSGQGSAGYTF. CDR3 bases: TGTGCCAGCAGCTCGGGACAGGGGTCTGCTGGCTACACCTTC.